The present T cell receptor beta chain was sequenced within a study of graft-versus-host responses after intestinal transplantation. On the study more broadly: Tacrolimus and steroids were given for three to four years to all recipients after anti-thymocyte globulin induction. Study-level results: Recipient bone marrow held GvH clones, some seen earlier in ileum or blood.

Concerning this clone itself: Its antigen is unidentified.

The CDR3 is 16 residues long. From germline, CDR1 is SGHAT and CDR2 FQNNGV. The germline V and J ends were trimmed by 5 bases and 2 bases, with 18 bases remaining between them. The assay was immunoSEQ multiplex PCR, and TCRdb's table has in-frame clones only and misses some. The table includes tens of thousands of clones, nearly 95% detected once. The J gene is TRBJ1-1, the V gene TRBV11-2; D may be TRBD1 (5 bases). Sequences were derived from unstimulated CD8+ T cells sorted from spleen or lymph node cells, sampled before transplant. The clonotype originates from a human donor who was the organ donor for an intestinal transplant. CDR3 in amino acids: CASSTQTTAVNTEAFF. CDR3 nucleotide sequence: TGTGCCAGCAGCACTCAAACGACAGCCGTCAACACTGAAGCTTTCTTT.